A single sample is the source of the 9 T cell receptor beta chains below, sequenced in a study of blood T cell repertoires in COVID-19. Profiling relied on immunoSEQ multiplex PCR, and the TCRdb table lists in-frame clones only, not all of them. The table shows about 170,000 clones, with about 80% occurring only once. Sequencing was done on a sample of peripheral blood. These receptors originate from a human donor with acute or convalescent COVID-19. The donor label of this sample is uncertain.

This chain connects TRBV19 to TRBJ1-4, with 7 bases matching TRBD1. Germline V gene sequence: CDR1 LNHDA, CDR2 SQIVND (reference sequence). This CDR3 spans 14 amino acids. J lost 7 bases, V lost 6 bases, and 8 bases had no gene match. The CDR3 nucleotides read TGTGCCAGTAGCTCGGACAGGATGAGTGAAAAACTGTTTTTT. Its protein product is CASSSDRMSEKLFF.

The J gene is TRBJ1-1, the V gene TRBV20-1, with 7 bases aligning to TRBD1. With 3 bases clipped from V and 0 bases from J, the junction kept 4 bases outside the gene matches. Germline CDR1 and CDR2: DFQATT and SNEGSKA (reference sequence). This CDR3 is built from 14 residues. The CDR3 sequence: CSASGGGMNTEAFF. In DNA form, the CDR3 reads TGCAGTGCTAGTGGAGGGGGCATGAACACTGAAGCTTTCTTT.

J is TRBJ1-5 and V is TRBV6-5; 9 bases fit TRBD1. This CDR3 is built from 13 residues. V lost 8 bases, J lost 4 bases, and 3 bases stayed unmatched. CDR1 is MNHEY, CDR2 SVGAGI, per germline. In nucleotides, the CDR3 is TGTGCCAGCGCGGGACAGGGAAATCAGCCCCAGCATTTT. This gives the protein CASAGQGNQPQHF.

This clone appeared a few times. The V gene is TRBV11-2, the J gene TRBJ1-1, with D tentatively TRBD1 (5 bases). With 5 bases removed from V and 4 bases from J, the gap between germline ends came to 14 bases. CDR1 SGHAT and CDR2 FQNNGV come from the germline V gene. This CDR3 spans 14 amino acids. The CDR3 nucleotides read TGTGCCAGCAGCCTGGACCCAGACAGCACTGAAGCTTTCTTT. It yields the protein CASSLDPDSTEAFF.

The J gene is TRBJ2-7, the V gene TRBV7-2, with TRBD2 identical over 13 bases. The ends lost 3 bases at V and 3 bases at J; junction bases unmatched: 14. The CDR3 totals 19 residues. Germline CDR1 and CDR2: SGHTA and FQGNSA. CDR3 in amino acids: CASSFPLTSGGPIGYEQYF. For the CDR3, the DNA is TGTGCCAGCAGCTTTCCATTGACTAGCGGGGGGCCCATTGGCTACGAGCAGTACTTC.

V and J are TRBV6-5 and TRBJ2-7; 8 bases line up with TRBD2. In germline, CDR1 is MNHEY, CDR2 SVGAGI. The ends lost 6 bases at V and 1 base at J; junction bases unmatched: 5. CDR3 size: 14 residues. CDR3 in DNA: TGTGCCAGCAGGCCTGCGGGAGGTTCCTACGAGCAGTACTTC. Translating it yields CASRPAGGSYEQYF.

The V gene is TRBV11-2, the J gene TRBJ2-3; a possible D gene is TRBD1 (6 bases). Germline V CDR1 and CDR2: SGHAT, FQNNGV. With 0 bases removed from V and 1 base from J, the gap between germline ends came to 8 bases. This CDR3 has 15 residues. DNA for the CDR3: TGTGCCAGCAGCTTAGAGGGGGCTGGCACAGATACGCAGTATTTT. Translated, it gives CASSLEGAGTDTQYF.

CDR3 DNA sequence: TGTGCCTGGAGTGACAGGACCGATCAGCCCCAGCATTTT. Encoded protein: CAWSDRTDQPQHF. The genes are TRBV30 and TRBJ1-5; possible D gene TRBD1, 5 bases. The CDR3 covers 13 residues. Per germline, CDR1 GTSNPN and CDR2 SVGIG (reference sequence). Trimming shortened V by 1 base and J by 5 bases, and 9 bases separated the two germline ends.

The chain links TRBV30 to TRBJ1-4; TRBD1 is a possible D gene (6 bases). The CDR3 has 14 residues. Germline CDR1 GTSNPN, CDR2 SVGIG (reference sequence). V was pared by 1 base and J by 7 bases, with 13 bases between. DNA of the CDR3: TGTGCCTGGAGTGGGGAGGGGGGTATTGAAAAACTGTTTTTT. Amino acids: CAWSGEGGIEKLFF.